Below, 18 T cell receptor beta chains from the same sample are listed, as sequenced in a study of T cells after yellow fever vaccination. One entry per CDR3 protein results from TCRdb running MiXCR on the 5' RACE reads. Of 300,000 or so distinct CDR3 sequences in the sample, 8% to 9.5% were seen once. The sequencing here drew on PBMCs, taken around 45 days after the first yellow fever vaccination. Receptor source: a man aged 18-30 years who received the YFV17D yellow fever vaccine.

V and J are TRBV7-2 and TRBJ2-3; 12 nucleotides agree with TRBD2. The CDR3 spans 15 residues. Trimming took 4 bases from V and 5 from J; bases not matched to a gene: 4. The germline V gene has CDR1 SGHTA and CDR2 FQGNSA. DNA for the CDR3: TGTGCCAGCAGCTATCTAGCGGGGGGGCTAGATACGCAGTATTTT. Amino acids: CASSYLAGGLDTQYF.

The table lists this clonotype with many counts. The CDR3 here is CASSQDGNYGYTF. CDR3 coding DNA: TGTGCCAGCTCACAAGACGGGAACTATGGCTACACCTTC. V is TRBV18 and J is TRBJ1-2; D unclear. V dropped 4 bases and J dropped 2 bases, with 8 bases sitting between them. Germline V gene data show CDR1 as KGHSH and CDR2 as LQKENI. This CDR3 has 13 amino acids.

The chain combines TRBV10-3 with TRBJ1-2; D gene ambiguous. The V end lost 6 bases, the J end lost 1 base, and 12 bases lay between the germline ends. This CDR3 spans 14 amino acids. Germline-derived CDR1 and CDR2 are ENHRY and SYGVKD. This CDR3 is CAISNRVGNYGYTF. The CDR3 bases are TGTGCCATCAGCAACCGGGTCGGTAACTATGGCTACACCTTC.

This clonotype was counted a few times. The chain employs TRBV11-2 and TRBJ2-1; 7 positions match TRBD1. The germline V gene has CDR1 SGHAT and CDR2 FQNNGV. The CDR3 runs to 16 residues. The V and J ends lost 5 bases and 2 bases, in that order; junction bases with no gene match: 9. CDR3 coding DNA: TGTGCCAGCAGCCTGCTACAGGGGAGCACCTACAATGAGCAGTTCTTC. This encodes CASSLLQGSTYNEQFF.

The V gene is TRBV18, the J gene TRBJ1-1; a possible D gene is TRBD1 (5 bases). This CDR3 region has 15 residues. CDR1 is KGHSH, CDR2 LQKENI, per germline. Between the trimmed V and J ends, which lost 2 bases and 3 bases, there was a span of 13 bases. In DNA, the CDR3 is TGTGCCAGCTCACCATCCGGGACCTATTACACTGAAGCTTTCTTT. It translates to CASSPSGTYYTEAFF.

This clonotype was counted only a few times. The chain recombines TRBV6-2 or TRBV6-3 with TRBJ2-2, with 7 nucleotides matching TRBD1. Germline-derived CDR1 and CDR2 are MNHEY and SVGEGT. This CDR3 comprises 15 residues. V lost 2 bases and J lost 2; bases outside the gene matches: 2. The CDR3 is CASSYGTDNTGELFF. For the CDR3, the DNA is TGTGCCAGCAGTTACGGGACAGATAACACCGGGGAGCTGTTTTTT.

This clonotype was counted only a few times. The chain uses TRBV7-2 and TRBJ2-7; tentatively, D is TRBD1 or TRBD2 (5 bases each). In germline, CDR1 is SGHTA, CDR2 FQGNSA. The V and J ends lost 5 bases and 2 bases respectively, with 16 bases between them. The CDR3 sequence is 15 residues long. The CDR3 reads CASSADSQGAYEQYF. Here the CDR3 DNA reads TGTGCCAGCAGCGCGGACTCGCAGGGAGCCTACGAGCAGTACTTC.

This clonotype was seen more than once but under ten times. The CDR3 loop is CASSYQGYRTYGYTF. The CDR3 nucleotides are TGTGCCAGCAGTTACCAGGGTTATCGGACTTATGGCTACACCTTC. The chain couples TRBV6-2 or TRBV6-3 to TRBJ1-2, with D possibly being TRBD1 (5 bases). Trimming left V 2 bases short and J 5 bases short, with 15 bases between. CDR1 MNHEY and CDR2 SVGEGT come from the germline V gene. The CDR3 runs 15 residues.

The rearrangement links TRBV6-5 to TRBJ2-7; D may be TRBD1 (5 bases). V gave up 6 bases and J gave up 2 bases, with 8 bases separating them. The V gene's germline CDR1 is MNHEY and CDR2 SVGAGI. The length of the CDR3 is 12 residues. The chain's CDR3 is CASRGPAYEQYF. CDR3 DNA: TGTGCCAGCAGGGGGCCCGCCTACGAGCAGTACTTC.

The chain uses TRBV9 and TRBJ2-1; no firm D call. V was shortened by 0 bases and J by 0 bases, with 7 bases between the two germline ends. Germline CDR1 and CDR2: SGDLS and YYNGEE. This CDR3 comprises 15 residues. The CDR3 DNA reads TGTGCCAGCAGCGTAGAACCAAGCTCCTACAATGAGCAGTTCTTC. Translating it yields CASSVEPSSYNEQFF.

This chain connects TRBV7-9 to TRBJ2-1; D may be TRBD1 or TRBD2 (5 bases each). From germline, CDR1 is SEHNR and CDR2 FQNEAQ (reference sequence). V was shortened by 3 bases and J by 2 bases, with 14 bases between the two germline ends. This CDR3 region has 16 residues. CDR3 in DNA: TGTGCCAGCAGCTTCACCCGGGAAGGGGCCTACAATGAGCAGTTCTTC. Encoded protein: CASSFTREGAYNEQFF.

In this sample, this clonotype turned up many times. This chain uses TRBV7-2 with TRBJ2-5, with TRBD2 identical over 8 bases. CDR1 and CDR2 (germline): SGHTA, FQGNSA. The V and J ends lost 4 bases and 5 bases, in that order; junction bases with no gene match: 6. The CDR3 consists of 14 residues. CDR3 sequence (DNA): TGTGCCAGCAGCTCCGGACTAGCTCCGGAGACCCAGTACTTC. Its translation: CASSSGLAPETQYF.

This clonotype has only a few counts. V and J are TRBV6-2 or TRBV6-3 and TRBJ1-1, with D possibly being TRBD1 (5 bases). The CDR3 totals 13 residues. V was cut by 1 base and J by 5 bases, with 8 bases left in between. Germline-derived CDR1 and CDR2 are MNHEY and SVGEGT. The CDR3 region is CASSYFGATEAFF. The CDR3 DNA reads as TGTGCCAGCAGTTACTTCGGGGCTACTGAAGCTTTCTTT.

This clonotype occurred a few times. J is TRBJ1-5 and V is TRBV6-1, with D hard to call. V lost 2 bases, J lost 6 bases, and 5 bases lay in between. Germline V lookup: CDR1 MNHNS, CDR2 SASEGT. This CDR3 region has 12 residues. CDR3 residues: CASSETVQPQHF. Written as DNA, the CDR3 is TGTGCCAGCAGTGAAACTGTTCAGCCCCAGCATTTT.

In DNA, the CDR3 is TGTGCCAGCAGTGAAGCGGGACAGTCCATGAGAGATACGCAGTATTTT. This codes for CASSEAGQSMRDTQYF. The chain couples TRBV6-1 to TRBJ2-3, with 7 bases lining up with TRBD1. J lost 5 bases, V lost 0 bases, and 8 bases had no gene match. Germline V gene data show CDR1 as MNHNS and CDR2 as SASEGT. The CDR3 sequence is 16 residues long.

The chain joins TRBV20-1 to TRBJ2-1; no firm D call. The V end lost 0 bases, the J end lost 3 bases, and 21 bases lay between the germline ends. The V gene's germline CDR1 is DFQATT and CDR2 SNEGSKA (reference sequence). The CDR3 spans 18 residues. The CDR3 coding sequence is TGCAGTGCTAGAGATCGGTTAATGGTTGGGGAACTCTACAATGAGCAGTTCTTC. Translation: CSARDRLMVGELYNEQFF.

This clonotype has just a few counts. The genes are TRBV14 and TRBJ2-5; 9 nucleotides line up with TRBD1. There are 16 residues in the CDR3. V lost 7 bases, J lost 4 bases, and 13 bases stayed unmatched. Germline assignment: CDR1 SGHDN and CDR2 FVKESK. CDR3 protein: CASKGTGTGTRETQYF. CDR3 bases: TGTGCCAGCAAGGGGACCGGGACAGGGACGCGAGAGACCCAGTACTTC.

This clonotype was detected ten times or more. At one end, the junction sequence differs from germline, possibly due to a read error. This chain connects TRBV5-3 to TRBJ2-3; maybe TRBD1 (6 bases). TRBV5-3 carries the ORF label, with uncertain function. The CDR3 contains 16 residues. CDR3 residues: CASSLGAGAPTDTQYF. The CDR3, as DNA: TGTGCCAGCAGCTTGGGTGCAGGGGCCCCCACAGATACGCAGTATTTT.